Below, 9 T cell receptor beta chains from the same sample are listed, as sequenced in a study of Graves' ophthalmopathy and Graves' hyperthyroidism. The study amplified TCR beta CDR3 regions using RNA transcripts. First-round RT-PCR employed HTBI primers, with a second-round multiplex PCR after it. Via MiXCR, TCRdb re-called the multiplex PCR reads, giving one row per CDR3 protein. The sample has over 650,000 distinct CDR3 sequences; more than 40% are singletons. The specimen sequenced was peripheral blood. The receptors originated from an adult man with Graves' ophthalmopathy.

This clonotype occurred many times. This chain joins TRBV15 and TRBJ1-6, with a tentative D call TRBD1 (6 bases). The germline V and J ends were trimmed by 0 bases and 4 bases, with 13 bases remaining between them. CDR1 is LNHNV, CDR2 YYDKDF, per germline (reference sequence). CDR3 length equals 17 residues. CDR3 region: CATSRDLGAVYNSPLHF. The DNA of the CDR3 is TGTGCCACCAGCAGAGATTTGGGGGCTGTTTATAATTCACCCCTCCACTTT.

The table lists this clonotype with many counts. The chain employs TRBV20-1 and TRBJ2-5, with TRBD2 matching over 11 bases. The CDR3 loop spans 13 amino acids. CDR1 is DFQATT and CDR2 is SNEGSKA in the germline V gene (reference sequence). The V and J ends lost 6 bases and 4 bases, in that order; junction bases with no gene match: 4. The chain's CDR3 is CSALAGGRETQYF. The CDR3 bases are TGCAGTGCCCTAGCGGGAGGCCGAGAGACCCAGTACTTC.

This clonotype was observed many times. The chain uses TRBV7-9 and TRBJ1-2, with unresolved D. Trimming pared 5 bases from V and 4 bases from J, leaving 17 bases between. The germline V gene has CDR1 SEHNR and CDR2 FQNEAQ (reference sequence). CDR3 length: 15 amino acids. The CDR3: CASSRWKDLRYGYTF. CDR3 nucleotide sequence: TGTGCCAGCAGCCGGTGGAAGGATTTACGCTATGGCTACACCTTC.

This chain's CDR3 is CASSYGSGRAYEQYF. The CDR3 DNA reads as TGTGCCAGCAGTTACGGTAGCGGACGGGCCTACGAGCAGTACTTC. V and J are TRBV6-1 and TRBJ2-7; D is possibly TRBD2 (6 bases). Trimming cost V 5 bases and J 2 bases, with 16 bases left between them. The CDR3 contains 15 residues. Per germline, CDR1 MNHNS and CDR2 SASEGT.

On this clonotype itself: This CDR3 fails to terminate in the conserved phenylalanine or tryptophan, so it likely reflects a read error. No DNA is shown, since the ends of the CDR3 on it are uncertain; the CDR3 is the one TCRdb lists. This rearrangement joins TRBV29-1 to TRBJ2-5. The CDR3 has 9 residues if both end residues are counted. The V gene's germline CDR1 is SQVTM and CDR2 ANQGSEA. This CDR3 reads CSVEEQQNT.

The V call is TRBV19, the J call TRBJ1-1; possible D gene TRBD1, 6 bases. CDR3 size: 15 residues. Germline CDR1 is LNHDA and CDR2 is SQIVND (reference sequence). Trimming took off 6 bases at V and 4 bases at J, with 18 bases between the two ends. CDR3 nucleotides: TGTGCCAGTAGAAACAGGGTCGGCTATGGCACTGAAGCTTTCTTT. It codes for CASRNRVGYGTEAFF.

The chain links TRBV29-1 to TRBJ2-5; D assignment may be TRBD1 or TRBD2 (5 bases each). This CDR3 contains 15 residues. Germline CDR1 and CDR2: SQVTM and ANQGSEA. V was shortened by 6 bases and J by 5 bases, with 22 bases between the two germline ends. The CDR3 sequence is CSVAGGRATFETQYF. CDR3 in DNA: TGCAGCGTGGCCGGAGGCAGGGCTACCTTCGAGACCCAGTACTTC.

The rearrangement links TRBV6-5 to TRBJ2-2; TRBD2 matches at 11 bases. CDR3 length: 15 amino acids. V lost 5 bases and J lost 5; bases outside the gene matches: 4. Germline V gene lookup returns CDR1 MNHEY and CDR2 SVGAGI. The DNA for the CDR3 is TGTGCCAGCAGTGGCGCTAGCGGGAGGACCGGGGAGCTGTTTTTT. This gives the protein CASSGASGRTGELFF.

This clonotype was found many times. The J gene is TRBJ1-2, the V gene TRBV3-1; D possibly corresponds to TRBD1 (6 bases). The germline gives CDR1 LGHDT, CDR2 YNNKEL (reference sequence). V lost 3 bases to trimming and J lost 8 bases, with 10 bases between them. The CDR3 covers 12 residues. CDR3 region: CASSHNRVGYTF. CDR3 bases: TGTGCCAGCAGCCACAACAGGGTCGGCTACACCTTC.